This is a list of T cell receptor beta chains from one sample in a study of cytomegalovirus exposure and HLA in healthy donors. The data were produced by immunoSEQ multiplex PCR, yet TCRdb's version contains in-frame clones alone and is incomplete. The repertoire includes roughly 98,000 clones, less than 75% of them detected once, and 5.5% sits in the top ten. The sequenced sample consisted of PBMCs. The receptors come from a woman in her twenties or thirties in good health and CMV-seropositive. CDR3s include the opening cysteine and the closing phenylalanine or tryptophan. A D gene is named only where the DNA matches it firmly. The size of a clone is reported for some rows only, either as once, few or many, or as a class for expanded clones.

abundance,d_gene,j_gene,v_gene,CDR3nt,CDR3aa
once,TRBD1,TRBJ2-3,TRBV28,TGTGCCAGCAACTCCGGAGACAGGGTGGGCGCAGATACGCAGTATTTT,CASNSGDRVGADTQYF
NA,TRBD1,TRBJ1-2,TRBV4-1,TGCGCCAGCAGCCAAGACGGGACAGGGAACTATGGCTACACCTTC,CASSQDGTGNYGYTF
NA,TRBD1,TRBJ2-1,TRBV5-4,TGTGCCAGCAGCTTGGGGCAGGGGGTTTGGGATGAGCAGTTCTTC,CASSLGQGVWDEQFF
few,TRBD1,TRBJ1-2,TRBV5-1,TGCGCCAGCAGCTTATCGACAGGGTCGGGTAATGGCTACACCTTC,CASSLSTGSGNGYTF
NA,TRBD2,TRBJ2-7,TRBV5-1,TGCGCCAGCAGTCCGGAACGGGGGGGCCCCTACGAGCAGTACTTC,CASSPERGGPYEQYF
NA,TRBD1,TRBJ1-3,TRBV6-1,TGTGCCAGCAGCGGTTGGGACAGAACTGGAAACACCATATATTTT,CASSGWDRTGNTIYF
NA,TRBD1,TRBJ1-1,TRBV20-1,TGCAGTGCTTGGGACAGGGAAGCTTTCTTT,CSAWDREAFF
NA,NA,TRBJ1-6,TRBV10-2,TGCGCCAGCAGTGGAACAGTTAATTCACCCCTCCACTTT,CASSGTVNSPLHF
few,NA,TRBJ2-2,TRBV5-1,TGCGCCAGCAGCTTATCAGGGCGAGAGGAGCTGTTTTTT,CASSLSGREELFF
few,NA,TRBJ2-3,TRBV7-2,TGTGCCAGCAGTCGATTGACTACTGGGGATACGCAGTATTTT,CASSRLTTGDTQYF
NA,TRBD2,TRBJ2-2,TRBV5-1,TGCGCCAGCAGCTTGGTTTGGACTAGCGTCGGGACCGGGGAGCTGTTTTTT,CASSLVWTSVGTGELFF
NA,TRBD1,TRBJ1-5,TRBV6-1,TGTGCCAGCAGTGGACTACCGGGACAGCTTAATCAGCCCCAGCATTTT,CASSGLPGQLNQPQHF
NA,NA,TRBJ1-6,TRBV12-2,TGTGCAAGTCGCTTATTTCGGGACTCCCTACTAAGGGATTCACCCCTCCACTTT,CASRLFRDSLLRDSPLHF
NA,TRBD2,TRBJ2-7,TRBV7-2,TGTGCCAGTAGCCAGGGACTAGCGGGGTTCCTCTCCTACGAGCAGTACTTC,CASSQGLAGFLSYEQYF
NA,NA,TRBJ1-6,TRBV27,TGTGCCAGCAGGAGTGACTCCTATAATTCACCCCTCCACTTT,CASRSDSYNSPLHF
NA,NA,TRBJ2-3,TRBV7-2,TGTGCCAGCAGCTTAGGGGGCGGGGCTGCAGATACGCAGTATTTT,CASSLGGGAADTQYF
few,TRBD2,TRBJ2-1,TRBV30,TGTGCCTGGTCCCCAATAGCGGGGGGCAATGAGCAGTTCTTC,CAWSPIAGGNEQFF
NA,NA,TRBJ1-2,TRBV6-1,TGTGCCAGCAGTGAACAGGGGATCGGTGGCTACACCTTC,CASSEQGIGGYTF
NA,NA,TRBJ2-3,TRBV7-9,TGTGCCAGCAGCTTCGACGGGAGAGGTATAGATACGCAGTATTTT,CASSFDGRGIDTQYF
NA,TRBD1,TRBJ2-7,TRBV15,TGTGCCACCAGCAGCGTACAGGGGGCGGCCGAGCAGTACTTC,CATSSVQGAAEQYF
NA,NA,TRBJ1-1,TRBV2,TGTGCCAGCAGCCGCAGGGCGGTGGGAACTGAAGCTTTCTTT,CASSRRAVGTEAFF
NA,NA,TRBJ1-2,TRBV5-1,TGCGCCAGCAGCCCCCCTTTCGGCAGCGAGGGCTACCCCTTC,CASSPPFGSEGYPF
NA,NA,TRBJ1-5,TRBV6-1,TGTGCCAGCAGAGCGTCACCGAATAGCAATCAGCCCCAGCATTTT,CASRASPNSNQPQHF
NA,TRBD1,TRBJ1-2,TRBV9,TGTGCCAGCAGCACACGGACAGGGGTGGCTGGCTACACCTTC,CASSTRTGVAGYTF
NA,NA,TRBJ1-1,TRBV18,TGTGCCAGCTCTCCAGCCCCAGGAAGGACTGAAGCTTTCTTT,CASSPAPGRTEAFF
NA,NA,TRBJ1-1,TRBV28,TGTGCCAGCAGCTACGCCGTCGCTGAAGCTTTCTTT,CASSYAVAEAFF
NA,NA,TRBJ1-2,TRBV6-5,TGTGCCAGCAGCGAGGTTTACCGCTACACCTTC,CASSEVYRYTF
once,NA,TRBJ1-2,TRBV4-3,TGCGCCAGCAGCCAAGATTTAGGAGGGGTAAATGGCTACACCTTC,CASSQDLGGVNGYTF
NA,NA,TRBJ2-7,TRBV7-9,TGTTCCAGCAGCCACAACGAGGGGAGGAGCTCCTACGAGCAGTACTTC,CSSSHNEGRSSYEQYF